Presented here are 18 T cell receptor beta chains from one specimen sequenced in a study of cytomegalovirus exposure and HLA in healthy donors. PCR amplification relied on 60 Vbeta primers (plus 13 Jbeta primers). Clones were read by immunoSEQ multiplex PCR, and TCRdb kept only the in-frame ones, dropping some. The sample has around 170,000 clones; 82% are singletons. Sequenced: PBMCs. These receptors were collected from a woman aged 18-29 years in good health and CMV-seronegative.

V usage is TRBV18 and J usage is TRBJ2-3, with 7 positions matching TRBD2. J lost 2 bases, V lost 2 bases, and 7 bases had no gene match. The CDR3 covers 16 residues. Germline CDR1 reads KGHSH; CDR2 reads LQKENI. CDR3 region: CASSPGEGFHTDTQYF. In nucleotides, the CDR3 is TGTGCCAGCTCACCAGGGGAGGGATTCCACACAGATACGCAGTATTTT.

This chain links TRBV7-9 with TRBJ1-4, with 10 nucleotides matching TRBD1. The CDR3 consists of 19 residues. The V gene end was trimmed by 5 bases and the J gene end by 0 bases; junction bases not matched to a gene: 12. The V gene's germline CDR1 is SEHNR and CDR2 FQNEAQ (reference sequence). This chain's CDR3 is CASSPDRGVWGPTNEKLFF. The CDR3 coding sequence is TGTGCCAGCAGCCCGGACAGGGGGGTATGGGGCCCAACTAATGAAAAACTGTTTTTT.

The chain employs TRBV19 and TRBJ1-5, with D perhaps matching TRBD1 (6 bases). CDR1 and CDR2 from the germline V gene are LNHDA and SQIVND (reference sequence). Trimming shortened V by 1 base and J by 6 bases, and 13 bases separated the two germline ends. The CDR3 is 15 residues long. Written as DNA, the CDR3 is TGTGCCAGTAGTATAGGGGGGCAGGGCTCTCAGCCCCAGCATTTT. Protein product: CASSIGGQGSQPQHF.

The chain uses TRBV19 and TRBJ2-1, with TRBD2 matching 9 bases. Germline V CDR1 and CDR2: LNHDA, SQIVND (reference sequence). V was pared by 6 bases and J by 5 bases, with 2 bases of the junction left unmatched. The CDR3 totals 13 residues. CDR3 DNA sequence: TGTGCCAGTAGACTAGCGGGTCACAATGAGCAGTTCTTC. Translating gives CASRLAGHNEQFF.

The gene calls are TRBV12-5 and TRBJ1-1; D unresolved. The CDR3 consists of 11 residues. V was pared by 5 bases and J by 3 bases, with 4 bases between. The germline V gene has CDR1 LGHNT and CDR2 FRNRAP. In nucleotides, the CDR3 is TGTGCTAGTGGTCTGTACACTGAAGCTTTCTTT. Amino acids: CASGLYTEAFF.

J is TRBJ2-3 and V is TRBV9, with D perhaps matching TRBD2 (5 bases). V was pared by 0 bases and J by 5 bases, with 16 bases between. Germline-derived CDR1 and CDR2 are SGDLS and YYNGEE. The CDR3 sequence is 16 residues long. The CDR3 here is CASSVAILGSEDTQYF. The CDR3 DNA sequence: TGTGCCAGCAGCGTAGCTATTTTGGGGAGTGAAGATACGCAGTATTTT.

This clone was recorded once. The junction differs from germline at one of its ends, possibly a read error. This chain uses TRBV6-6 with TRBJ2-1; TRBD2 aligns across 10 bases. The CDR3 consists of 13 residues. The germline V gene has CDR1 MNHNY and CDR2 SVGAGI (reference sequence). CDR3 region: CASNYGTSDEQFF. DNA for the CDR3: TGTGCCAGCAATTACGGGACTAGCGATGAGCAGTTCTTC.

This rearrangement joins TRBV5-1 to TRBJ2-1; 8 bases fit TRBD2. The CDR3 is 15 residues long. Germline V CDR1 and CDR2: SGHRS, YFSETQ. J was trimmed by 10 bases and V by 2 bases; bases with no gene match: 11. The CDR3 region has the DNA TGCGCCAGCAGCTTTACGGGGGGGCCGGTAGAAGAGCAGTTCTTC. As protein: CASSFTGGPVEEQFF. The full variable domain, rest sourced from reference TRBV5-1 and TRBJ2-1, is KAGVTQTPRYLIKTRGQQVTLSCSPISGHRSVSWYQQTPGQGLQFLFEYFSETQRNKGNFPGRFSGRQFSNSRSEMNVSTLELGDSALYLCASSFTGGPVEEQFFGPGTRLTVL.

This clone came up once. V usage is TRBV9 and J usage is TRBJ1-3; D perhaps matches TRBD1 (5 bases). V was clipped by 3 bases and J by 0 bases, with 16 bases between them. CDR3 size: 17 residues. Germline CDR1 SGDLS, CDR2 YYNGEE. CDR3 in amino acids: CASSALVRTSSGNTIYF. Written as DNA, the CDR3 is TGTGCCAGCAGCGCCCTAGTAAGGACAAGCTCTGGAAACACCATATATTTT.

The gene calls are TRBV19 and TRBJ1-5, with a weak D call TRBD1 (5 bases). CDR1 LNHDA and CDR2 SQIVND come from the germline V gene (reference sequence). Trimming cost V 0 bases and J 1 base, with 13 bases left between them. The CDR3 loop spans 17 amino acids. The CDR3 loop is CASSIDTTDPSNQPQHF. CDR3 nucleotides: TGTGCCAGTAGTATAGACACGACAGACCCGAGCAATCAGCCCCAGCATTTT.

The rearrangement uses TRBV5-1 and TRBJ1-1, with D unclear. Germline V CDR1 and CDR2: SGHRS, YFSETQ. Trimming pared 7 bases from V and 6 bases from J, leaving 25 bases between. The length of the CDR3 is 16 residues. Written as DNA, the CDR3 is TGCGCCAGCTCCCTAACCGTCAGGTCCAACCTTCCTGAAGCTTTCTTT. Encoded protein: CASSLTVRSNLPEAFF.

This clone was detected only a few times. V is TRBV7-9 and J is TRBJ2-1; the match to TRBD2 covers 10 bases. J gave up 8 bases and V 0 bases, and 7 bases lay outside the gene matches. This CDR3 contains 16 residues. Per the germline V gene, CDR1 is SEHNR and CDR2 is FQNEAQ (reference sequence). The CDR3, as DNA: TGTGCCAGCAGCTTAGCGCATACTAGCGGGGTCTATGAGCAGTTCTTC. Encoded protein: CASSLAHTSGVYEQFF. Drawing the rest from reference TRBV7-9 and TRBJ2-1, the complete variable domain is DTGVSQNPRHKITKRGQNVTFRCDPISEHNRLYWYRQTLGQGPEFLTYFQNEAQLEKSRLLSDRFSAERPKGSFSTLEIQRTEQGDSAMYLCASSLAHTSGVYEQFFGPGTRLTVL.

This clone has only one observation. V is TRBV29-1 and J is TRBJ2-5; the D gene is possibly TRBD2 (7 bases). The V end lost 4 bases, the J end lost 2 bases, and 14 bases lay between the germline ends. In germline, CDR1 is SQVTM, CDR2 ANQGSEA. CDR3 length: 14 amino acids. The CDR3 protein is CSVVRGGRQETQYF. In DNA form, the CDR3 reads TGCAGCGTTGTCAGGGGAGGGAGGCAAGAGACCCAGTACTTC.

For the CDR3, the DNA is TGCGCCAGCAGCTTGGGACAGGGGACTGAAAAACTGTTTTTT. Encoded protein: CASSLGQGTEKLFF. V is TRBV5-1 and J is TRBJ1-4, with 8 bases aligning to TRBD1. Germline lookup yields CDR1 SGHRS and CDR2 YFSETQ. The V segment lost 0 bases and the J segment 7 bases; nucleotides outside the gene matches: 2. The CDR3 extends over 14 amino acids.

This clone has just a few counts. The chain recombines TRBV7-9 with TRBJ2-7, with TRBD2 matching 12 bases. The CDR3 runs 18 residues. CDR1 and CDR2 (germline): SEHNR, FQNEAQ (reference sequence). With 5 bases clipped from V and 3 bases from J, the junction kept 14 bases outside the gene matches. Written as DNA, the CDR3 is TGTGCCAGCAGCATGCCTTCTTCGACTAGCGGGAGTGTCTACGAGCAGTACTTC. The encoded protein is CASSMPSSTSGSVYEQYF. Full variable domain (outside the CDR3, taken from reference TRBV7-9 and TRBJ2-7): DTGVSQNPRHKITKRGQNVTFRCDPISEHNRLYWYRQTLGQGPEFLTYFQNEAQLEKSRLLSDRFSAERPKGSFSTLEIQRTEQGDSAMYLCASSMPSSTSGSVYEQYFGPGTRLTVT.

Turning to this clone: At the DNA level, this CDR3 is encoded by other sequences in the same sample as well. The J gene is TRBJ2-7, the V gene TRBV6-5; 7 bases match TRBD2. The CDR3 spans 13 residues. Trimming cost V 6 bases and J 3 bases; bases outside gene matches: 5. Looked up from germline, CDR1 is MNHEY and CDR2 is SVGAGI. CDR3 nucleotides: TGTGCCAGCAGCCGCCCGGGAGGCTACGAGCAGTACTTC. This encodes CASSRPGGYEQYF.

The rearrangement links TRBV2 to TRBJ2-5; D unresolved. The CDR3 runs to 9 residues. Trimming shortened V by 11 bases and J by 5 bases, and 6 bases separated the two germline ends. Germline-derived CDR1 and CDR2 are SNHLY and FYNNEI. CDR3 sequence: CASGETQYF. The CDR3 DNA sequence: TGTGCCTCCGGGGAGACCCAGTACTTC. The whole variable domain, filled in from reference TRBV2 and TRBJ2-5, reads EPEVTQTPSHQVTQMGQEVILRCVPISNHLYFYWYRQILGQKVEFLVSFYNNEISEKSEIFDDQFSVERPDGSNFTLKIRSTKLEDSAMYFCASGETQYFGPGTRLLVL.

The V gene is TRBV29-1, the J gene TRBJ2-5; the match to TRBD2 covers 10 bases. Losses at the gene ends were 4 bases for V and 6 bases for J; bases not matched to a gene: 8. The CDR3 covers 14 residues. Germline CDR1 SQVTM, CDR2 ANQGSEA. CDR3 sequence (DNA): TGCAGCGTTGTGGAACTAGCGGGAATGAAGACCCAGTACTTC. Its translation: CSVVELAGMKTQYF.